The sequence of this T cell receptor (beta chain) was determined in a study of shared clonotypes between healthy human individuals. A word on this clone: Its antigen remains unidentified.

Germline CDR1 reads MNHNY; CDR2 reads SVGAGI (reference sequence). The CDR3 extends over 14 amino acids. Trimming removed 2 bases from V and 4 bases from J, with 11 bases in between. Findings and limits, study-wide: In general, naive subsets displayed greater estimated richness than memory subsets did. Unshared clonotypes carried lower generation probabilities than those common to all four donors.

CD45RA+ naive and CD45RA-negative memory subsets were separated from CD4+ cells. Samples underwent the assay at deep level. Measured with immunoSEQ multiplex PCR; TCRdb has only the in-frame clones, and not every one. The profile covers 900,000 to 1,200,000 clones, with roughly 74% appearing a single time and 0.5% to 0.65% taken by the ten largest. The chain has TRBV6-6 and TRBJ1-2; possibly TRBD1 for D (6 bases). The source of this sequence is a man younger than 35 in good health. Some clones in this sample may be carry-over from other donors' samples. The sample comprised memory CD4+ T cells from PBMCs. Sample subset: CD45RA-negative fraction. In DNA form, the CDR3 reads TGTGCCAGCAGTTACCAAGGACAGACCTATGGCTACACCTTC. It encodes CASSYQGQTYGYTF.